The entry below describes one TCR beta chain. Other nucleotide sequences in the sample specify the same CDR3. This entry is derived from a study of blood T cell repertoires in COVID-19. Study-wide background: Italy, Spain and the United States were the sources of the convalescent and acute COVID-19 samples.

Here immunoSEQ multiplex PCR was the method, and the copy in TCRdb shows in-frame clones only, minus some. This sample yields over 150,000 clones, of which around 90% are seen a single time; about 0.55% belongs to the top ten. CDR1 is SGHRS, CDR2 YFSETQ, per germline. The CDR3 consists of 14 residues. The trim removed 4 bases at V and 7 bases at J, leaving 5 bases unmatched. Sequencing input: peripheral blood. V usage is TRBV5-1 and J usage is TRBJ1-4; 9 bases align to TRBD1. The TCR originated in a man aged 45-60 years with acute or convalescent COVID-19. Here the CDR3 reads CASSTGQGGEKLFF. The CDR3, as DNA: TGCGCCAGCAGCACGGGACAGGGAGGTGAAAAACTGTTTTTT.